The rows below give T cell receptor beta chains drawn from one sample of a study of blood T cell repertoires in COVID-19. Only in-frame clones appear in the TCRdb table, and some are missing; sequencing was by immunoSEQ multiplex PCR. Of 300,000 to 400,000 clones in the sample, roughly 85% were seen once. The specimen was peripheral blood. These TCRs come from a human donor in a cohort sampled during active COVID-19. Each CDR3 is given with its conserved first and last residue. D genes are given only for firm matches.

d_call	j_call	v_call	cdr3_aa	cdr3_nt
-	TRBJ1-4	TRBV7-8	CASSSTSTSTNEKLFF	TGTGCCAGCAGCTCGACTTCGACGTCAACTAATGAAAAACTGTTTTTT
-	TRBJ1-1	TRBV4-2	CASSQGGDGAFF	TGTGCCAGCAGCCAAGGGGGGGACGGGGCTTTCTTT
TRBD1	TRBJ2-7	TRBV5-1	CASSLQGQGAYEQYF	TGCGCCAGCAGCTTACAGGGACAGGGGGCTTACGAGCAGTACTTC
TRBD1	TRBJ1-5	TRBV10-3	CAISSTGGAARNQPQHF	TGTGCCATCAGTTCAACAGGGGGGGCCGCCCGTAATCAGCCCCAGCATTTT
-	TRBJ1-2	TRBV3-1/TRBV3-2	CASSHLGQGYGYTF	TGTGCCAGCAGCCACCTTGGACAAGGGTATGGCTACACCTTC
TRBD1	TRBJ2-5	TRBV3-1/TRBV3-2	CASSQDYFRTGDQLYQETQYF	TGTGCCAGCAGCCAAGATTATTTTCGGACAGGGGACCAACTGTACCAAGAGACCCAGTACTTC
TRBD2	TRBJ2-3	TRBV27	CASSSSGIGDTQYF	TGTGCCAGCAGTAGTAGCGGGATAGGAGATACGCAGTATTTT
TRBD1	TRBJ2-4	TRBV3-1/TRBV3-2	CASSQEVRQGVFQYF	TGTGCCAGCAGCCAAGAGGTGAGACAGGGGGTGTTTCAGTACTTC
TRBD2	TRBJ2-7	TRBV4-1	CASSQEGTTSYEQYF	TGCGCCAGCAGCCAAGAAGGGACTACGTCTTACGAGCAGTACTTC
-	TRBJ1-5	TRBV6-2/TRBV6-3	CASSYVEEIQPQHF	TGTGCCAGCAGTTACGTTGAGGAGATACAGCCCCAGCATTTT